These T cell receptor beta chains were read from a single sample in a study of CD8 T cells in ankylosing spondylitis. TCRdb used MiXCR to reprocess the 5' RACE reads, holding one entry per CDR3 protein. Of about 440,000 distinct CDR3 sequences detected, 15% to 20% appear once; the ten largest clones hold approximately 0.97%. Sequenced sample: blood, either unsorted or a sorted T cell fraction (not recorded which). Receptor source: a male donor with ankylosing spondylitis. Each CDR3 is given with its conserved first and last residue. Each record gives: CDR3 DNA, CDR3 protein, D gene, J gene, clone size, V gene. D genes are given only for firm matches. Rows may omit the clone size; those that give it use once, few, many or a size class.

TGTGCCAGCAGTCTAAGCGGGAGTGGGTTGGATACGCAGTATTTT CASSLSGSGLDTQYF TRBD2 TRBJ2-3 few TRBV6-1
TGTGCCAGCAGCCCCTCGGGACTAGCGGGATCAAATACGCAGTATTTT CASSPSGLAGSNTQYF TRBD2 TRBJ2-3 few TRBV7-3
TGTGCCAGCTCACCAGACAGGGGGCGTGCTGGGGCCAACGTCCTGACTTTC CASSPDRGRAGANVLTF TRBD1 TRBJ2-6 once TRBV18
TGTGCCAGCAGCTTAGATTGGAATCAGCCCCAGCATTTT CASSLDWNQPQHF - TRBJ1-5 few TRBV7-9
TGTGCCAGCTCACCCGGGACAGCGTCAGCAACTAATGAAAAACTGTTTTTT CASSPGTASATNEKLFF TRBD1 TRBJ1-4 - TRBV18
TGTGCCAGCAGTTACAAGGCGCTAGCGGCCACAGATACGCAGTATTTT CASSYKALAATDTQYF TRBD2 TRBJ2-3 - TRBV6-2/TRBV6-3
TGTGCCAGCAGCATCCGCAGAAAGACCCAGTACTTC CASSIRRKTQYF - TRBJ2-5 few TRBV12-3/TRBV12-4
TGTGCCAGTAGGGGTTCTAGCGGCCCCTACGAGCAGTACTTC CASRGSSGPYEQYF TRBD2 TRBJ2-7 - TRBV19
TGTGCCAGCAGTGAGCAGGTGACTATCGTCTATGGCTACACCTTC CASSEQVTIVYGYTF - TRBJ1-2 few TRBV6-1
TGCGCCAGCAGCGGAACAACGTCCCTCTACGAGCAGTACTTC CASSGTTSLYEQYF - TRBJ2-7 - TRBV5-1
TGTGCCAGCTCAAAAACAGGGGAAAATGAGCAGTTCTTC CASSKTGENEQFF TRBD1 TRBJ2-1 - TRBV18
TGCGCCAGCAGTGACAGAAAATACGAGCAGTACTTC CASSDRKYEQYF - TRBJ2-7 - TRBV10-2
TGCGCCAGCAGCCCGATTGGAAAGGGAACGAACACCGGGGAGCTGTTTTTT CASSPIGKGTNTGELFF - TRBJ2-2 - TRBV5-1
TGTGCCAGCAGTGAAGCAGGGAACCGAGTAGCCAAAAACATTCAGTACTTC CASSEAGNRVAKNIQYF - TRBJ2-4 - TRBV6-1
TGTGCCAGCAGCTCAATGGGCCCAGGGGGAGCCGAGCAGTACTTC CASSSMGPGGAEQYF TRBD1 TRBJ2-7 - TRBV11-2
TGCAGTGGGGGGGCAGCGTTAAATGGCTACACCTTC CSGGAALNGYTF - TRBJ1-2 - TRBV20-1
TGTGCCAGCTCACCAAAGAGTGGGGGCTACAATGAGCAGTTCTTC CASSPKSGGYNEQFF - TRBJ2-1 - TRBV18
TGCAGCTCAACCGGGACTAGCGGGACCACAGATACGCAGTATTTT CSSTGTSGTTDTQYF TRBD2 TRBJ2-3 - TRBV29-1
TGTGCCAGCAGTGCGCCGGGACTCCGGGAGACCCAGTACTTC CASSAPGLRETQYF - TRBJ2-5 - TRBV6-1
TGCGCCAGCAGCCTCGGACAGGGCGACGAGCAGTACTTC CASSLGQGDEQYF TRBD1 TRBJ2-7 - TRBV5-1
TGTGCCAGCAGTTACTCGTCAGCGGGCGCGGGGGAGACCCAGTACTTC CASSYSSAGAGETQYF - TRBJ2-5 - TRBV6-5
TGTGCCAGCAGTCCTCGGTCCCAGGGAAAAACTGAAGCTTTCTTT CASSPRSQGKTEAFF - TRBJ1-1 many TRBV12-3/TRBV12-4
TGTGCCAGCAGCTTAGGCTTACCGGGAGGGACTGAAGCTTTCTTT CASSLGLPGGTEAFF - TRBJ1-1 few TRBV7-2
TGTGCCAGCAGCTTAGCGGGAGAAATACAAGAGACCCAGTACTTC CASSLAGEIQETQYF - TRBJ2-5 many TRBV7-9
TGCAGTGCTAGAGATAGTAGCCTAGCGGGAGGGAAGGTAGATACGCAGTATTTT CSARDSSLAGGKVDTQYF TRBD2 TRBJ2-3 - TRBV20-1
TGTGCCAGCAAGGGAGAGAACTCACCCCTCCACTTT CASKGENSPLHF - TRBJ1-6 many TRBV12-3/TRBV12-4
TGTGCCAGCAGCTCACTAGCGGGGGGGCCGGTCAATGAGCAGTTCTTC CASSSLAGGPVNEQFF TRBD2 TRBJ2-1 few TRBV11-2
TGTGCCAGCAGCGTAGCCGGGACTAGACGAGAGACCCAGTACTTC CASSVAGTRRETQYF TRBD2 TRBJ2-5 - TRBV9
TGCAGTGCTAGACCAACCCCAGCTAACTATGGCTACACCTTC CSARPTPANYGYTF - TRBJ1-2 - TRBV20-1
TGCGCCAGCAGCTTGGATCCGGGCTATAGCTACGAGCAGTACTTC CASSLDPGYSYEQYF - TRBJ2-7 - TRBV5-1
TGCAGCGTTGGGCCTAGCGGGGGGGTCCAAGAGACCCAGTACTTC CSVGPSGGVQETQYF TRBD2 TRBJ2-5 few TRBV29-1
TGTGCCAGCAGAAAGAATCTAGCGGGGGCCTACAATGAGCAGTTCTTC CASRKNLAGAYNEQFF TRBD2 TRBJ2-1 many TRBV3-1
TGCAGTGCTAGAGATCCAGGGGGACGGTACGAGCAGTACTTC CSARDPGGRYEQYF TRBD1 TRBJ2-7 few TRBV20-1
TGTGCCAGCAGTCCCAGACTAGCAGCAGAGACCCAGTACTTC CASSPRLAAETQYF TRBD2 TRBJ2-5 few TRBV27
TGTGCCAGCAGCCGTAATCCGGGACTAGCGGGACAAGAGACCCAGTACTTC CASSRNPGLAGQETQYF TRBD2 TRBJ2-5 - TRBV7-2
TGTGCCAGCAGCCTGGGGGACTACCAAGATACGCAGTATTTT CASSLGDYQDTQYF TRBD2 TRBJ2-3 - TRBV12-3/TRBV12-4
TGTGCCAGCAGCTTGGAGTCAGATTACGAGCAGTACTTC CASSLESDYEQYF - TRBJ2-7 - TRBV5-4
TGTGCCAGCAGCCAACCGCCCAAGGGTGATGGCTACACCTTC CASSQPPKGDGYTF - TRBJ1-2 - TRBV4-2
TGCAGTGCTAGAGTCACAGGGTCACGAGCCTACAATGAGCAGTTCTTC CSARVTGSRAYNEQFF - TRBJ2-1 - TRBV20-1
TGCAGTGCTAGTAGGGGACAGGGCTGGGATGGCGGGGAGCTGTTTTTT CSASRGQGWDGGELFF TRBD1 TRBJ2-2 - TRBV20-1
TGCAGTGCCGTACCGGGACGGAGGATATCTGAAGCTTTCTTT CSAVPGRRISEAFF - TRBJ1-1 - TRBV20-1
TGCAGTGCTAGCCCGATGAACACTGAAGCTTTCTTT CSASPMNTEAFF - TRBJ1-1 - TRBV20-1
TGTGCCAGCAGTTTGTCTGGAGCGGGAGGGTCCTTTTTCTTC CASSLSGAGGSFFF TRBD2 TRBJ2-1 - TRBV12-3/TRBV12-4
TGTGCCAGCAGTTTAATACGGGGGGCAGACAATGAGCAGTTCTTC CASSLIRGADNEQFF - TRBJ2-1 - TRBV12-3/TRBV12-4
TGTGCCAGCAGCCTACCCATAGGCGCAGATACGCAGTATTTT CASSLPIGADTQYF - TRBJ2-3 - TRBV5-8
TGTGCCAGCAGTTTAACCGCGGAGCAGTTCTTC CASSLTAEQFF - TRBJ2-1 few TRBV28
TGTGCCAGCAGCCCCCGGGTTCCCGCCGTCGAGCAGTACTTC CASSPRVPAVEQYF - TRBJ2-7 - TRBV7-9
TGTGCCACCAGCAGAGATACAGGGGGCGCCGAGCAGTACTTC CATSRDTGGAEQYF TRBD1 TRBJ2-7 - TRBV15
TGTGCCAGCAGCCAAGACCCAGGAATGGCTTACTATGGCTACACCTTC CASSQDPGMAYYGYTF - TRBJ1-2 - TRBV4-2
TGCAGTGCTTTTAGCGGGAGATTAGACGAGCAGTTCTTC CSAFSGRLDEQFF TRBD2 TRBJ2-1 - TRBV20-1